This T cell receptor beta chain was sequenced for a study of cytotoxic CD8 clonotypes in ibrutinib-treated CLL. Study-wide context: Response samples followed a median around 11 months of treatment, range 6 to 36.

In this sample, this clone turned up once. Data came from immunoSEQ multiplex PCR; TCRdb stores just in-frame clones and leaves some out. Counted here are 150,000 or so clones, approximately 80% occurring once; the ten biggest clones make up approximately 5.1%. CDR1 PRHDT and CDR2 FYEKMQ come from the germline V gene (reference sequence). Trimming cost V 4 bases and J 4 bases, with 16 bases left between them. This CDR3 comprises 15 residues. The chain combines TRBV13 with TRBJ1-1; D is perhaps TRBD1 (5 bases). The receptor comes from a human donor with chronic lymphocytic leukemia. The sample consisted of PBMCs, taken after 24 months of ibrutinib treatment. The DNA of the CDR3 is TGTGCCAGCAGCTGGGGCCCCCGGGGGGGCACTGAAGCTTTCTTT. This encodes CASSWGPRGGTEAFF.